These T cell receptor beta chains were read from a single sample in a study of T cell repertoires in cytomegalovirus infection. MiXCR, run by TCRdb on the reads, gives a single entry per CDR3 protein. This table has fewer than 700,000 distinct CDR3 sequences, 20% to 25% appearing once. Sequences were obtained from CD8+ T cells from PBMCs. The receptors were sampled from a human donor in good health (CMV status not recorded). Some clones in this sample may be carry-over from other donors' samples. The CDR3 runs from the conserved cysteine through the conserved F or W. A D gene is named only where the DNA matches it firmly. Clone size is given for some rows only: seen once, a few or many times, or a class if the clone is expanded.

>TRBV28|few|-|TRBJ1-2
TGTGCCAGCAGTTCCGTTATCGGCGCGGGGGCGAGCTATGGCTACACCTTC
CASSSVIGAGASYGYTF
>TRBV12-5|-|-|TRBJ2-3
TGTGCTAGTGGTGCCCCGTACGGGAGAGCGGGTATCGCGGATACGCAGTATTTT
CASGAPYGRAGIADTQYF
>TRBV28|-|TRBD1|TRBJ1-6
TGTGCCAGCATTGGGACAGTATATAATTCACCCCTCCACTTT
CASIGTVYNSPLHF
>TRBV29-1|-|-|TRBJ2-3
TGCAGCGTTGAAGACCCGAAAGCGTGGGCTACGCAGTATTTT
CSVEDPKAWATQYF
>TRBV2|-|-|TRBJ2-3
TGTGCCAGCAGTGAAGCCCGGGGGGCCACAGATACGCAGTATTTT
CASSEARGATDTQYF
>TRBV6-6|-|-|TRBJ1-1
TGTGCCAGCAGCATCGGGCCAGATCGGATCCAGAACACTGAAGCTTTCTTT
CASSIGPDRIQNTEAFF
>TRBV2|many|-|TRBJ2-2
TGTGCCAGCAGTGGGGGAAAAGGACGGATTGGGACCGGGGAGCTGTTTTTT
CASSGGKGRIGTGELFF
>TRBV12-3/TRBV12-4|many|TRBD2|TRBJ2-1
TGTGCCAGCAGTCCCCCGGGACTACTAACCTTCAGTGAGCAGTTCTTC
CASSPPGLLTFSEQFF
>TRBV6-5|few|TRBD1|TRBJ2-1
TGTGCCAGCAGTTCGGGACAGGGACACTACTACAATGAGCAGTTCTTC
CASSSGQGHYYNEQFF
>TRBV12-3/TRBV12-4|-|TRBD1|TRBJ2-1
TGTGCCAGCACACTGGGGGACAGGGGCTACAATGAGCAGTTCTTC
CASTLGDRGYNEQFF
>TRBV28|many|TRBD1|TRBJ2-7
TGTGCCAGCAGTTCGCTAACAGGGGCCTCCTACGAGCAGTACTTC
CASSSLTGASYEQYF
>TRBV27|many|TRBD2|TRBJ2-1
TGTGCCAGCACCAACCCGTGGGGACTAGCGGGGGGTAATGAGCAGTTCTTC
CASTNPWGLAGGNEQFF
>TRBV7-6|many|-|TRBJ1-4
TGTGCCAGCAGCTCCGTCAGGACCGGGGATGAAAAACTGTTTTTT
CASSSVRTGDEKLFF
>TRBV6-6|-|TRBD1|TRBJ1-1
TGTGCCAGCATTTTCCGGGACAGAAACACTGAAGCTTTCTTT
CASIFRDRNTEAFF
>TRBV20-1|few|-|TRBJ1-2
TGCAGTGCTAGAGATAGAGGGGAGGGAGGCTATGGCTACACCTTC
CSARDRGEGGYGYTF
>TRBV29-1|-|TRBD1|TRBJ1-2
TGCAGCGTGGACCGACAGGGGTCCGAGGTTTATGGCTACACCTTC
CSVDRQGSEVYGYTF
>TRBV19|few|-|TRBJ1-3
TGTGCCAGCCAAGGGACGTCTGGAAACACCATATATTTT
CASQGTSGNTIYF
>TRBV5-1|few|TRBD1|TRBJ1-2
TGCGCCAGCAGCTTCGCCGGGACAGACCTCTATGGCTACACCTTC
CASSFAGTDLYGYTF
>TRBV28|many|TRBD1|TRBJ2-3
TGTGCCAGCATCCCGGCGAGCCGGACAGGGCCCTTTCAGCAGTATTTT
CASIPASRTGPFQQYF
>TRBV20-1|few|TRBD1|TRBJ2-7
TGCAGTCTGGGACAGGGGTTGCACGAGCAGTACTTC
CSLGQGLHEQYF
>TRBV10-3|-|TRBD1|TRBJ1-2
TGTGCCATCAGTGAGTCGCTAAGGGACAGCTATGGCTACACCTTC
CAISESLRDSYGYTF
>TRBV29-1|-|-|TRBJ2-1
TGCAGCGTTGTAAAGGGGGGGCTCAACAATGAGCAGTTCTTC
CSVVKGGLNNEQFF
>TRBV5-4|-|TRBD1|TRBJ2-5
TGTGCCAGCAGTCCGGGACAGGGTTTGGAGACCCAGTACTTC
CASSPGQGLETQYF
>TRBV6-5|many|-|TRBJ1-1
TGTGCCAGCAGTTTCAGTGGGGGGAGCACTGAAGCTTTCTTT
CASSFSGGSTEAFF
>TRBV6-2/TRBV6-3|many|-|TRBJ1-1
TGTGCAACCTGGGGAGAAGGGCCTGAAGCTTTCTTT
CATWGEGPEAFF
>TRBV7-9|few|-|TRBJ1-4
TGTGCCAGCACCCATCTCCGAGGTGAAAAACTGTTTTTT
CASTHLRGEKLFF
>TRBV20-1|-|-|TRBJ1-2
TGCAGTGCTAGTAAACAGGGAAGCTATGGCTACACCTTC
CSASKQGSYGYTF
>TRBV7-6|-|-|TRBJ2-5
TGTGCCAGCAGCCAGTCAGGGGCTGGGGAGACCCAGTACTTC
CASSQSGAGETQYF
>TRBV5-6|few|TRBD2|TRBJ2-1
TGTGCCAGCAGCCCCCTCCGAGCGGGGCGTGGGGATGAGCAGTTCTTC
CASSPLRAGRGDEQFF
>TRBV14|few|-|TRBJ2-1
TGTGCCAGCAGCCAAGACCTTCCGGGGGCCAATGAGCAGTTCTTC
CASSQDLPGANEQFF
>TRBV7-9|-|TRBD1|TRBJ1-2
TGTGCCATCTCGGACAGGGGGAGAGATGGCTACACCTTC
CAISDRGRDGYTF
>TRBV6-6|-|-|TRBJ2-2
TGTGCCGGCAGCCTATCCAGGGAATTGGCCGGGGAGCTGTTTTTT
CAGSLSRELAGELFF
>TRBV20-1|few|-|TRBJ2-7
TGCAGTGCTAGGGACGGATGGTACGAGCAGTACTTC
CSARDGWYEQYF
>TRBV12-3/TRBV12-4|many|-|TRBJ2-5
TGTGCCAGCAGGGATTCTCGAGAGACCCAGTACTTC
CASRDSRETQYF
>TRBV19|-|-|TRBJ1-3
TGTGCCAGTAGTGGATTACCTCGGACAGCTGGAAACACCATATATTTT
CASSGLPRTAGNTIYF
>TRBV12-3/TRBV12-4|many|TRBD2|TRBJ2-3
TGTGCCAGCAGTTACGGGGGGGCGTTTGTCACAGATACGCAGTATTTT
CASSYGGAFVTDTQYF
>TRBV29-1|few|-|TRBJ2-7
TGCAGCGTAGTGACCCTGAGCTCCTACGAGCAGTACTTC
CSVVTLSSYEQYF
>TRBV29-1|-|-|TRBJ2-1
TGCAGCGTTGCCCCTTGGACAGAGGAAGACAATGAGCAGTTCTTC
CSVAPWTEEDNEQFF
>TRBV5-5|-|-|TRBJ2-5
TGTGCCAGCAGCTTACCCGGTGACGAGACCAAGTACTTC
CASSLPGDETKYF
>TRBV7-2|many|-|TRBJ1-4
TGTGCCAGCAGCTTAATTGGAGTATCTAATGAAAAACTGTTTTTT
CASSLIGVSNEKLFF
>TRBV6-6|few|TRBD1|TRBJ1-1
TGTGCCAGCAGTTACACAGGGGGCTCGTGGACTGAAGCTTTCTTT
CASSYTGGSWTEAFF
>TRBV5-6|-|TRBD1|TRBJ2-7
TGTGCCAGCAGCTGGACAGGGGTGGGGACCTACGAGCAGTACTTC
CASSWTGVGTYEQYF
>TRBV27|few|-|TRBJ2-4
TGTGCCAGCAAGTACAGGGGAGGATCGGATGTCAAAAACATTCAGTACTTC
CASKYRGGSDVKNIQYF
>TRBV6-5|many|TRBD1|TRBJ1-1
TGTGCCAGCGGATTACGGGACAGGTCGAACACTGAAGCTTTCTTT
CASGLRDRSNTEAFF
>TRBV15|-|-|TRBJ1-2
TGTGCCACCAGCAGAGATCGGGGGGAGAGTAACTATGGCTACACCTTC
CATSRDRGESNYGYTF
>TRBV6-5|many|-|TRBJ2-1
TGTGCCAGCACCGCGACAGGATTTGAGCAGTTCTTC
CASTATGFEQFF
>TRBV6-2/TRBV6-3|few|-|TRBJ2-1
TGTGCCAGCAGTCCACCTTGGAAGCTAGAGCAGTTCTTC
CASSPPWKLEQFF
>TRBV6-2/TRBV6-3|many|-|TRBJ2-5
TGTGCCAGCAGTCTCCCCTCGGCCGAGGAGTACCAAGAGACCCAGTACTTC
CASSLPSAEEYQETQYF
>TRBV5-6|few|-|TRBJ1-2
TGTGCCAGCAGCTTGGAAGGGATTAGTGGCTACACCTTC
CASSLEGISGYTF
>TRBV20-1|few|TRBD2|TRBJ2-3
TGCAGTGCCAGCGGGGGCACAGATACGCAGTATTTT
CSASGGTDTQYF
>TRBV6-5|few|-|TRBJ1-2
TGTGCCAGCAGTTACTCGAGGGCAGGGGTCGTCTATGGCTACACCTTC
CASSYSRAGVVYGYTF
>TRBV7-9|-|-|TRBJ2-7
TGTGCCAGCAGCTCGGAGGGGCACGAGCAGTACTTC
CASSSEGHEQYF
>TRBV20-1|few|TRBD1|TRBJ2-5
TGCAGTGCGCTCGACAGGGCTTGGGAGGAGACCCAGTACTTC
CSALDRAWEETQYF
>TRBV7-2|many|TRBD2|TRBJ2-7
TGTGCCAGCAGCTTCCTCGCGGGGGACCAGTTTGAGCAGTACTTC
CASSFLAGDQFEQYF
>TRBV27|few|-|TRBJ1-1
TGTGCCAGCAGTTTATCGATTACGGGGGCGATGGTCACTGAAGCTTTCTTT
CASSLSITGAMVTEAFF
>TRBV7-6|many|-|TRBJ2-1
TGTGCCAGCAGCTTAATTGGGGGACCCTCCTACAATGAGCAGTTCTTC
CASSLIGGPSYNEQFF
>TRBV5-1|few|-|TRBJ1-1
TGCGCCAGCAGCTTGATAGGGGTCGACACTGAAGCTTTCTTT
CASSLIGVDTEAFF